This TCR beta chain was sequenced in a study of graft-versus-host responses after intestinal transplantation. The assay was immunoSEQ multiplex PCR, and TCRdb's table has in-frame clones only and misses some. This sample has under 40,000 clones; around 94% occur once, and the top ten carry 0.75% to 0.95%. This CDR3 is 16 amino acids long. The junction had 12 bases not matched to a gene; V was cut back by 2 bases and J by 6 bases. Germline lookup yields CDR1 GTSNPN and CDR2 SVGIG (reference sequence). Comment on this clone: What it binds is not known.

Study conclusions and caveats: Early post-transplant HvG declines were associated with peak circulating GvH clone levels. Present in recipient marrow, GvH clones included some that appeared first in ileum or blood.

The chain carries TRBV30 and TRBJ1-2; TRBD1 aligns across 10 bases. This specimen was PBMCs, taken 16 days after intestinal transplant. The sequence was obtained from a human patient who received an intestinal transplant, so some T cells may come from the graft donor. CDR3 sequence (DNA): TGTGCCTGGAGTTATTTTCGGGGACAGGGGATTAATGGCTACACCTTC. Amino acid sequence: CAWSYFRGQGINGYTF.